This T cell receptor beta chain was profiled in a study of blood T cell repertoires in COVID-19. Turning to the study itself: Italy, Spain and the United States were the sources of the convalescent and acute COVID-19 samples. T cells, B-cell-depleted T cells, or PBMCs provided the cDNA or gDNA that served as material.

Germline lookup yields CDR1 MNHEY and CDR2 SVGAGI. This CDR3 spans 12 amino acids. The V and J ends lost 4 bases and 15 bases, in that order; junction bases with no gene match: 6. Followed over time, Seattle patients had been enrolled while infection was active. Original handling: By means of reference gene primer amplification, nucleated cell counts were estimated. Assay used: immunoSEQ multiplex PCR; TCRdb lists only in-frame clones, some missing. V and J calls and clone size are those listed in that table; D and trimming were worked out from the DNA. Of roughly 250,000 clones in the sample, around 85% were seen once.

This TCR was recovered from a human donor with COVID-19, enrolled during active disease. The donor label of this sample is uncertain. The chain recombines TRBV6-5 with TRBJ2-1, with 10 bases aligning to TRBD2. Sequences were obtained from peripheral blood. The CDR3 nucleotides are TGTGCCAGCAGTTTCAGCGGGAGGGCACTGTTCTTC. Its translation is CASSFSGRALFF.